The sequence of this TCR beta chain was determined in a study of blood T cell repertoires in COVID-19. Study-level information: The United States, Italy and Spain supplied acute and convalescent COVID-19 samples. T cells, B-cell-depleted T cells, or PBMCs supplied cDNA or gDNA.

Original handling: Amplified reference gene primers provided the basis for estimating nucleated cell counts. Method: immunoSEQ multiplex PCR; TCRdb's copy keeps in-frame clones and lacks some. From that table come the V and J calls and clone size; the DNA was used to work out D and trimming. The data show approximately 160,000 clones, with more than 90% seen just once and nearly 0.55% held by the top ten. V lost 6 bases to trimming and J lost 4 bases; unmatched junction nucleotides: 4. The CDR3 spans 13 residues. The germline gives CDR1 MNHEY, CDR2 SVGAGI. The chain combines TRBV6-5 with TRBJ1-1, with 8 bases fitting TRBD1. The TCR sequence derives from a man aged 45-60 years with acute or convalescent COVID-19. Sequencing was performed on peripheral blood. CDR3 bases: TGTGCCAGCAGATCAACAGGGGGCACTGAAGCTTTCTTT. Its protein is CASRSTGGTEAFF.